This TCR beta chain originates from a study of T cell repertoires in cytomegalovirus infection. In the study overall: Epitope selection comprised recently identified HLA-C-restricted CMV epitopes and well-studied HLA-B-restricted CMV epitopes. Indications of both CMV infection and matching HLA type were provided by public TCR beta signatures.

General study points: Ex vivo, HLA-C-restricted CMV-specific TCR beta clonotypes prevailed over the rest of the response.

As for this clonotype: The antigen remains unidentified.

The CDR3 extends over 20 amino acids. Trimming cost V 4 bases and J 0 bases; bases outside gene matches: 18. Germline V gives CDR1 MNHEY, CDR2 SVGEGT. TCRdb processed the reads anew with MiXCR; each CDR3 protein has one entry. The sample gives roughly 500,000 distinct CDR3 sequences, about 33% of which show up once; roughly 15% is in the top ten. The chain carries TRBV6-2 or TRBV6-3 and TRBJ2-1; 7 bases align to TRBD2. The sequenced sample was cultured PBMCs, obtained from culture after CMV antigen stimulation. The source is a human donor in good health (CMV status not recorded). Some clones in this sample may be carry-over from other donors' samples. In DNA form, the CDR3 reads TGTGCCAGCAGTTCAGTCATGTTTGGGGGGAGGGAAAGCTCCTACAATGAGCAGTTCTTC. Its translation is CASSSVMFGGRESSYNEQFF.